This T cell receptor (beta chain) was documented in a study of patients and donors after allogeneic stem cell transplantation. This CDR3 contains 15 residues. CDR1 and CDR2 (germline): SGDLS, YYNGEE. Trimming cost V 4 bases and J 5 bases, with 16 bases left between them. One entry per CDR3 protein results from TCRdb running MiXCR on the RT-PCR reads. Of about 960,000 distinct CDR3 sequences in the sample, roughly 18% were seen once. This clonotype was picked up a small number of times. The rearrangement joins TRBV9 to TRBJ1-5; D is ambiguous. The receptor's source is a human donor who was either an allogeneic HSCT recipient or a stem cell or donor lymphocyte infusion donor (not recorded which). It is not recorded whose cells these are; they may come from a transplant donor. The sample taken for sequencing was blood, either unsorted or a sorted T cell fraction (not recorded which). For the CDR3, the DNA is TGTGCCAGCAGCCCAGACGGCATAATCGATCAGCCCCAGCATTTT. It codes for CASSPDGIIDQPQHF.